Shown below are 2 T cell receptor beta chains from a single sample sequenced in a study of identical twins. MiXCR, run by TCRdb on the 5' RACE reads, gives a single entry per CDR3 protein. Here the sample spans about 570,000 distinct CDR3 sequences, more than 9% being singletons. The sample also formed part of further work on yellow fever vaccine responses in identical twins.

Sequences were obtained from PBMCs. All receptors come from a woman aged 18-29 years in good health.

This clonotype was picked up a small number of times. The chain employs TRBV7-3 and TRBJ2-3, with 11 bases matching TRBD2. Trimming cost V 3 bases and J 6 bases; bases outside gene matches: 2. CDR1 and CDR2 from the germline V gene are SGHTA and FQGTGA. This CDR3 is 14 amino acids long. Here the CDR3 DNA reads TGTGCCAGCAGCTTGATAGCGGGGGGGGATACGCAGTATTTT. It specifies CASSLIAGGDTQYF.

This clonotype was counted many times. The rearrangement uses TRBV7-8 and TRBJ2-2; D remains ambiguous. V lost 1 base to trimming and J lost 4 bases, with 4 bases between them. This CDR3 spans 13 amino acids. Germline CDR1 is SGHVS and CDR2 is FQNEAQ. CDR3 sequence: CASSLDVTGELFF. CDR3 sequence (DNA): TGTGCCAGCAGCTTAGATGTCACCGGGGAGCTGTTTTTT.